The entry that follows covers one T cell receptor (beta chain) sequence. Antigen unknown. Primers for the PCR totalled 60 Vbeta and 13 Jbeta. TCRdb's table, derived via immunoSEQ multiplex PCR, lists solely in-frame clones and lacks some. The table has roughly 110,000 clones, approximately 80% seen once. The data were obtained in a study of cytomegalovirus exposure and HLA in healthy donors. Study-wide results and limits: A few CMV-associated chains were confirmed in vitro to be specific for CMV antigens.

The CDR3 has 14 amino acids. Per germline, CDR1 MNHNS and CDR2 SASEGT. Trimming stripped 7 bases from V and 0 bases from J, with 13 bases between. The sequence came from a woman aged 18-29 years in good health and CMV-seropositive. Sequencing was performed on PBMCs. The V call is TRBV6-1, the J call TRBJ2-7; possible D gene TRBD1, 5 bases. CDR3: CASTAGWDSYEQYF. Here the CDR3 DNA reads TGTGCCAGCACCGCAGGGTGGGACTCCTACGAGCAGTACTTC.